This TCR beta chain came from a study of beta chain features in type 1 diabetes. This clone was counted between two and nine times. A sort by CD45RO/CCR7/CD25/CD127/CD95/CD27 yielded CD4+ naive, central memory, regulatory and stem cell-like memory cells. The authors reverse transcribed all of the isolated RNA, so sequencing captured expressed TCRB transcripts. The protocol was immunoSEQ multiplex PCR, while the TCRdb copy is restricted to in-frame clones and leaves out a portion. This table has about 620,000 clones, 15% to 17% appearing once. V was trimmed by 1 base and J by 0 bases, leaving 16 bases between them. The CDR3 sequence is 17 residues long. Per germline, CDR1 SGHAT and CDR2 FQNNGV.

The sample was naive CD4+ T cells from blood. The clonotype comes from a man between 18 and 29 years old in good health. V and J are TRBV11-2 and TRBJ2-7, with a tentative D call TRBD1 (7 bases). For the CDR3, the DNA is TGTGCCAGCAGCTTAGCAGTGGGCGGGACAGTCTCCTACGAGCAGTACTTC. Translation: CASSLAVGGTVSYEQYF.